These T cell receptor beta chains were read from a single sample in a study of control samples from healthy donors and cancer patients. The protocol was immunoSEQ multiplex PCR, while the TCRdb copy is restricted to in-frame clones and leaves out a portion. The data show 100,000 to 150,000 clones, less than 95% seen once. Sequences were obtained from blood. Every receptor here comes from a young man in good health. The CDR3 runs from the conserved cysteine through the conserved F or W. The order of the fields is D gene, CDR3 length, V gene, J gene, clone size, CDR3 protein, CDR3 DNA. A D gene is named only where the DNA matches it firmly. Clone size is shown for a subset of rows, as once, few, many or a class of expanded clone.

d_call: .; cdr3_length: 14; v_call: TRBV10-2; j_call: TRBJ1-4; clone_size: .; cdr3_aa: CASRGRGAGEKLFF; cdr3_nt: TGCGCCAGCAGGGGCCGGGGGGCGGGTGAAAAACTGTTTTTT
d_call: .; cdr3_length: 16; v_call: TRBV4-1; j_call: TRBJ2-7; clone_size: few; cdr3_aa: CASSQEPRGLSYEQYF; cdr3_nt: TGCGCCAGCAGCCAAGAGCCCCGGGGCCTCTCCTACGAGCAGTACTTC
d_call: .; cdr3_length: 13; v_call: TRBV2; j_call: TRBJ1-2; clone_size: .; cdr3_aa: CASSEEAGYGYTF; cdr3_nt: TGTGCCAGCAGTGAAGAGGCTGGCTATGGCTACACCTTC
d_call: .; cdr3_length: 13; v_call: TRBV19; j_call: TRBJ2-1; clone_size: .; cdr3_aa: CASSTGTSWEQFF; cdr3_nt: TGTGCCAGTAGTACCGGGACTTCTTGGGAGCAGTTCTTC
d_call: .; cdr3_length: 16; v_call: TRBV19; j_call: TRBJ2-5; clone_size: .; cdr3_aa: CASSIYLSATGGTQYF; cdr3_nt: TGTGCCAGTAGTATATACTTATCTGCCACTGGTGGGACCCAGTACTTC
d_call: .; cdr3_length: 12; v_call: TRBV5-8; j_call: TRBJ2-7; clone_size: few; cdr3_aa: CASSLNRAMQYF; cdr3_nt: TGTGCCAGCAGCCTTAATAGGGCGATGCAGTACTTC
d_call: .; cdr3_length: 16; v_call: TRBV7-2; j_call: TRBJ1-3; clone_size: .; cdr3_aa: CASIQLGAGSGNTIYF; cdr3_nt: TGTGCCAGCATCCAATTGGGCGCTGGCTCTGGAAACACCATATATTTT
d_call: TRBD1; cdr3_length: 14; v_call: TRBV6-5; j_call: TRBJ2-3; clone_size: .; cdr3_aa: CASRNRGDSDTQYF; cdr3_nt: TGTGCCAGCAGGAACAGGGGAGATTCAGATACGCAGTATTTT
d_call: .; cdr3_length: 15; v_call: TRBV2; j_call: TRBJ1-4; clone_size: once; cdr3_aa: CASSSWTGESEKLFF; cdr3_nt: TGTGCCAGCAGTAGCTGGACGGGAGAGAGTGAAAAACTGTTTTTT
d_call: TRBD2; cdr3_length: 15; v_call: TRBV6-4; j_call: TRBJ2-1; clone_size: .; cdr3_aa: CASSRDGLDGGEQFF; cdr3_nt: TGTGCCAGCAGCCGGGACGGACTAGACGGCGGGGAGCAGTTCTTC
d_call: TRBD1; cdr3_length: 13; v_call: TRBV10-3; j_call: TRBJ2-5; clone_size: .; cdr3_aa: CATGTGSLETQYF; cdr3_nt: TGTGCCACCGGGACAGGGAGTTTGGAGACCCAGTACTTC
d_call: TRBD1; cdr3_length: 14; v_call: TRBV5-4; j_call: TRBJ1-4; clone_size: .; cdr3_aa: CASSGEGANEKLFF; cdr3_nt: TGTGCCAGCAGCGGGGAGGGGGCGAACGAAAAACTGTTTTTT
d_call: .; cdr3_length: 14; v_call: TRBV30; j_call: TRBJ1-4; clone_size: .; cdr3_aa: CAWSPLRINEKLFF; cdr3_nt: TGTGCCTGGAGTCCCCTTAGAATTAATGAAAAACTGTTTTTT
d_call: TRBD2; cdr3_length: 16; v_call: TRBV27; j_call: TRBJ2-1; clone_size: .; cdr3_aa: CASSFGGSGGEDEQFF; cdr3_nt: TGTGCCAGCAGTTTCGGGGGTAGCGGGGGAGAAGATGAGCAGTTCTTC
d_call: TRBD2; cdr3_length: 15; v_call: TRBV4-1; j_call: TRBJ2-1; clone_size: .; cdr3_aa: CASSQDLGGGNEQFF; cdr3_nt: TGCGCCAGCAGCCAAGATCTCGGGGGGGGCAATGAGCAGTTCTTC
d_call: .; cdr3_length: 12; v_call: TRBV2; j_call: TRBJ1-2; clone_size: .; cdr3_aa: CASSEAGEGYTF; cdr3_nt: TGTGCCAGCAGTGAGGCAGGGGAAGGCTACACCTTC
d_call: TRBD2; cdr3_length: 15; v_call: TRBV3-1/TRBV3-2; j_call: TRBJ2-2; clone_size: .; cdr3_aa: CASSQQLAGAGELFF; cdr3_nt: TGTGCCAGCAGCCAGCAGCTAGCGGGGGCCGGGGAGCTGTTTTTT
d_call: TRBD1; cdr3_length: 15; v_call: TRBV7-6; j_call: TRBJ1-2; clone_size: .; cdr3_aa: CASSQGTVDPYGYTF; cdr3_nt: TGTGCCAGCAGCCAAGGGACAGTCGACCCCTATGGCTACACCTTC
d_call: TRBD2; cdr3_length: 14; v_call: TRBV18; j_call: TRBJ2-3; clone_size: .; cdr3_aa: CASHPSGRKDTQYF; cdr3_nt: TGTGCCAGCCACCCTAGCGGACGGAAAGATACGCAGTATTTT
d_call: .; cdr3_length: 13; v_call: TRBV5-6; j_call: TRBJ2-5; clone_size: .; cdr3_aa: CASSETVQETQYF; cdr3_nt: TGTGCCAGCAGCGAGACAGTCCAAGAGACCCAGTACTTC
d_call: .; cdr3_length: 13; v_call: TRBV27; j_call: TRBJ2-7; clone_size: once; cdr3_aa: CASSWGNSYEQYF; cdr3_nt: TGTGCCAGCAGTTGGGGCAACTCCTACGAGCAGTACTTC
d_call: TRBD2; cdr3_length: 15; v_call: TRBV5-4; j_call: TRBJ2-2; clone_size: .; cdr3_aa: CASSSLRGALGELFF; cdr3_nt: TGTGCCAGCAGCTCGTTGCGGGGGGCCCTCGGGGAGCTGTTTTTT
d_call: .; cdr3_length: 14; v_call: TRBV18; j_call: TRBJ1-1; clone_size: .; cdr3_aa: CASSPQGTSTEAFF; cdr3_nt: TGTGCCAGCTCACCACAGGGGACTAGCACTGAAGCTTTCTTT
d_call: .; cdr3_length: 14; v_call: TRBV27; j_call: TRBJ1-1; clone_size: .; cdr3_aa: CASSFTGPNTEAFF; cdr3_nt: TGTGCCAGCAGTTTCACGGGGCCGAACACTGAAGCTTTCTTT
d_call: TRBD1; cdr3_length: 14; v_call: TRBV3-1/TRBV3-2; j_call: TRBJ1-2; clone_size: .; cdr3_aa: CASSRLQGDYGYTF; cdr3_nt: TGTGCCAGCAGCCGACTACAGGGGGACTATGGCTACACCTTC
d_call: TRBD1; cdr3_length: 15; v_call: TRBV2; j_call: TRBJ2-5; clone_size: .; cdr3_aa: CASSGDRGRQETQYF; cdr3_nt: TGTGCCAGCAGCGGGGACAGGGGTCGGCAAGAGACCCAGTACTTC
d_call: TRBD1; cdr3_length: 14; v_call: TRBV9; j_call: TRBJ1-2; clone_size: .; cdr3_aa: CASSEDRVNYGYTF; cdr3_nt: TGTGCCAGCAGTGAGGACAGGGTAAACTATGGCTACACCTTC
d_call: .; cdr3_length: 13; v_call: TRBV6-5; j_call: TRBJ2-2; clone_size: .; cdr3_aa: CASRSRRTGELFF; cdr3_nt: TGTGCCAGCAGATCAAGAAGGACCGGGGAGCTGTTTTTT
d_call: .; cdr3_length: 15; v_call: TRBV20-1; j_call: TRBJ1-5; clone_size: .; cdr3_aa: CSASDRTVGNQPQHF; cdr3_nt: TGCAGTGCTAGTGACAGGACGGTTGGCAATCAGCCCCAGCATTTT
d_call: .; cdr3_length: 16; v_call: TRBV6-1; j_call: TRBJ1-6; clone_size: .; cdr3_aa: CASSEAAGPYNSPLHF; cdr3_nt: TGTGCCAGCAGTGAAGCGGCAGGGCCCTATAATTCACCCCTCCACTTT
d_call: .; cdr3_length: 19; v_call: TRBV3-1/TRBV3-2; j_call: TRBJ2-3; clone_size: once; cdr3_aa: CASSRRSDRWRKGTDTQYF; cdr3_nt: TGTGCCAGCAGCCGAAGAAGCGACCGGTGGAGGAAAGGCACAGATACGCAGTATTTT
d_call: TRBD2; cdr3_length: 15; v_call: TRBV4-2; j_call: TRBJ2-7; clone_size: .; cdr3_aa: CASSQDLAGGYEQYF; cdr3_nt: TGTGCCAGCAGCCAAGATCTAGCGGGGGGGTACGAGCAGTACTTC
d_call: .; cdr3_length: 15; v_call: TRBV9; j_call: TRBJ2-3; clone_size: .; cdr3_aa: CASSVVSEESDTQYF; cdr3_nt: TGTGCCAGCAGCGTAGTTTCGGAAGAATCAGATACGCAGTATTTT
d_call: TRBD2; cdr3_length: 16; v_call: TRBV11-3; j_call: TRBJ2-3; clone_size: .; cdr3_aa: CASSSGQRGGTDTQYF; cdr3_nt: TGTGCCAGCAGCTCAGGCCAGCGGGGGGGCACAGATACGCAGTATTTT
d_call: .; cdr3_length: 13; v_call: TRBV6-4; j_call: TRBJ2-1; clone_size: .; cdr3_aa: CASSEQGGVEQFF; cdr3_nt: TGTGCCAGCAGTGAACAGGGGGGGGTTGAGCAGTTCTTC
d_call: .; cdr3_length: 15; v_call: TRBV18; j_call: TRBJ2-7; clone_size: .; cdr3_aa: CASSRPGTISYEQYF; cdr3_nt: TGTGCCAGCTCGCGTCCCGGGACAATTTCCTACGAGCAGTACTTC
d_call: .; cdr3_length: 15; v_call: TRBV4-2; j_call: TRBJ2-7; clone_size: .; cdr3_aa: CASSQDMGGADEQYF; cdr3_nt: TGTGCCAGCAGCCAAGACATGGGGGGCGCGGACGAGCAGTACTTC
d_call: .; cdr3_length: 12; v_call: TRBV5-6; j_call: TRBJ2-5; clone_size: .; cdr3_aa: CASSFGSETQYF; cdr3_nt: TGTGCCAGCAGCTTTGGTTCAGAGACCCAGTACTTC
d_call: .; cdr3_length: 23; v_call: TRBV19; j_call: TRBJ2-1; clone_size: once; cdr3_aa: CASSFYFPGLSGAPISSYNEQFF; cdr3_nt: TGTGCCAGTAGTTTCTACTTCCCGGGACTATCGGGGGCCCCGATCAGCTCCTACAATGAGCAGTTCTTC
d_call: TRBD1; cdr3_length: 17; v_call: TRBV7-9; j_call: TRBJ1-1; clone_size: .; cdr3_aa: CASSHASGTGTSGEAFF; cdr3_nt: TGTGCCAGCAGCCATGCCTCCGGGACAGGGACCTCGGGTGAAGCTTTCTTT
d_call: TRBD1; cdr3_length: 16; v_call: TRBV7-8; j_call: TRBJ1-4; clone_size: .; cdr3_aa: CASSPDRGRFNEKLFF; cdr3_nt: TGTGCCAGCAGCCCGGACAGGGGACGGTTTAATGAAAAACTGTTTTTT
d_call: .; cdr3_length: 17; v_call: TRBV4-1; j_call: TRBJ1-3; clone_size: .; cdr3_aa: CASSQVPWASSGNTIYF; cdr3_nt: TGCGCCAGCAGCCAAGTCCCTTGGGCGAGCTCTGGAAACACCATATATTTT
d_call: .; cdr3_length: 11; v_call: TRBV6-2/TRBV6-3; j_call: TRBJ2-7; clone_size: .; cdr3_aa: CASSYFYEQYF; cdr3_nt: TGTGCCAGCAGTTACTTCTACGAGCAGTACTTC
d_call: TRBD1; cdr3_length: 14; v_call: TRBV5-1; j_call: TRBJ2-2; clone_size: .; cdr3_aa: CASSDGQASGELFF; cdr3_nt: TGCGCCAGCAGTGACGGACAGGCGAGCGGGGAGCTGTTTTTT
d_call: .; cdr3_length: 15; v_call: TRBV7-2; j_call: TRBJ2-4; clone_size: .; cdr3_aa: CASSSMGGPEDIQYF; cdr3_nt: TGTGCCAGCAGCTCTATGGGGGGCCCTGAGGACATTCAGTACTTC
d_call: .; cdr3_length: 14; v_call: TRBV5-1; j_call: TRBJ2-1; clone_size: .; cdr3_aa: CASSLATGTIEQFF; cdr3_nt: TGCGCCAGCAGCTTGGCCACAGGGACGATTGAGCAGTTCTTC
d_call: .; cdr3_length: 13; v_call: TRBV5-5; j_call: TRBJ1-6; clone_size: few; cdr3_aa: CASSLEPNSPLHF; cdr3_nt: TGTGCCAGCAGCTTGGAACCTAATTCACCCCTCCACTTT
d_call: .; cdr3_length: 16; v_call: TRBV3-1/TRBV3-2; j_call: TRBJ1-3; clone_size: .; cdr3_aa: CASSQGGIGSGNTIYF; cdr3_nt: TGTGCCAGCAGCCAAGGAGGGATAGGCTCTGGAAACACCATATATTTT
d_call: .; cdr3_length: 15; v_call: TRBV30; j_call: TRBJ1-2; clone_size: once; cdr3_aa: CAWRYKLGRQEGYTF; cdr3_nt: TGTGCCTGGAGGTATAAGCTGGGCCGCCAGGAGGGCTACACCTTC
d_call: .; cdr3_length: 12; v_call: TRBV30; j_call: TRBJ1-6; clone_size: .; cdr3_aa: CAWTGNGSPLHF; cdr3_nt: TGTGCCTGGACAGGGAACGGTTCACCCCTCCACTTT
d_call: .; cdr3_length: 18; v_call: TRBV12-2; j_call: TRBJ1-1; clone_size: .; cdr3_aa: CASRSTGEGKRMNTEAFF; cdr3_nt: TGTGCAAGTCGCTCCACAGGGGAGGGTAAAAGAATGAACACTGAAGCTTTCTTT
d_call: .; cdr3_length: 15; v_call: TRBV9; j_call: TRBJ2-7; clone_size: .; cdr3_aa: CASSGGLGGTYEQYF; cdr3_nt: TGTGCCAGCAGCGGCGGACTCGGGGGAACCTACGAGCAGTACTTC
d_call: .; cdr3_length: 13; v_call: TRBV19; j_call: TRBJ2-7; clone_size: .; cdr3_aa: CASSNTVAYEQYF; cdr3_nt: TGTGCCAGTAGTAACACCGTCGCCTACGAGCAGTACTTC
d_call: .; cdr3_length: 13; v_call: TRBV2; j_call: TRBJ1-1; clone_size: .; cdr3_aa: CASSDAGNTEAFF; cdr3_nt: TGTGCCAGCAGTGACGCCGGGAACACTGAAGCTTTCTTT
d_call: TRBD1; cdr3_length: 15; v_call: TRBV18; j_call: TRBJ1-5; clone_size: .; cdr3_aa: CASSPDRTGGQPQHF; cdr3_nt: TGTGCCAGCTCACCGGACAGGACAGGGGGTCAGCCCCAGCATTTT
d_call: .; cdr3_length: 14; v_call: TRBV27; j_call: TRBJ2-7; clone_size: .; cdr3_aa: CASSWGTSTYEQYF; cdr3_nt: TGTGCCAGCAGTTGGGGGACTTCAACCTACGAGCAGTACTTC
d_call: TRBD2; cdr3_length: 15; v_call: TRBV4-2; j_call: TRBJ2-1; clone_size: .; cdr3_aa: CASSQASGVDNEQFF; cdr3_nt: TGTGCCAGCAGCCAAGCTAGCGGGGTCGACAATGAGCAGTTCTTC
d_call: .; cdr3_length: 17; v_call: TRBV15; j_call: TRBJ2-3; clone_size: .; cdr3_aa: CATSSFKKVTSTDTQYF; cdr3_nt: TGTGCCACCAGCAGTTTCAAGAAGGTCACTAGCACAGATACGCAGTATTTT
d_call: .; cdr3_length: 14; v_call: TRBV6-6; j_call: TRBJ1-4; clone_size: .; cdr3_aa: CASRWTATNEKLFF; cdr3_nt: TGTGCCAGCAGATGGACAGCCACTAATGAAAAACTGTTTTTT
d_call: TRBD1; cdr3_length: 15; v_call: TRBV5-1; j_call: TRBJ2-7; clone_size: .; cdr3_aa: CASSPGGTGFYEQYF; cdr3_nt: TGCGCCAGCAGCCCGGGTGGGACAGGGTTTTACGAGCAGTACTTC